This T cell receptor (beta chain) emerged from a study of immune evolution from preneoplasia to lung adenocarcinoma. Overall study context: HLA loss of heterozygosity: roughly 6.6% AIS, approximately 15% MIA, roughly 30% ADC, none AAH.

Resections took place in Japan or China from the mid-2010s to the late 2010s. Nucleic acids came from premalignant or tumor cells enriched by macro-dissection. Findings and limits, study-wide: Later-stage lesions seemingly showed higher T cell density and diversity than normal lung.

To note about this clone: What it recognizes is unknown.

V was trimmed by 2 bases and J by 4 bases, leaving 8 bases between them. Germline CDR1 is KGHSH and CDR2 is LQKENI. The CDR3 covers 13 residues. Assay: immunoSEQ multiplex PCR; the TCRdb copy retains only in-frame clones and omits some. The sample includes roughly 5,300 clones, around 86% of them seen just once. The receptor was isolated from a person aged 50-70 years with lung adenocarcinoma. V is TRBV18 and J is TRBJ2-5, with D tentatively TRBD1 (6 bases). Sequencing was performed on FFPE invasive lung adenocarcinoma tissue. This CDR3 is CASSPGGGETQYF. The CDR3 DNA reads TGTGCCAGCTCACCAGGGGGCGGAGAGACCCAGTACTTC.